This T cell receptor (beta chain) was recorded in a study of OX40 agonist ivuxolimab in advanced cancers. Clones were read by immunoSEQ multiplex PCR, and TCRdb kept only the in-frame ones, dropping some. The data contain 25,000 to 35,000 clones, around nine tenths of them singletons. About this clone: Its antigen is not known.

Study-level points and caveats: Partly responding patients at 0.1-3.0 mg/kg showed some of the smallest clonal expansion.

This CDR3 has 12 amino acids. Germline assignment: CDR1 SQVTM and CDR2 ANQGSEA. The germline V and J ends were trimmed by 5 bases and 0 bases, with 8 bases remaining between them. The material sequenced was CD4+ or CD8+ T cells sorted from blood, taken in a trial of the OX40 agonist ivuxolimab. The rearrangement links TRBV29-1 to TRBJ2-7; D remains unclear. The TCR sequence derives from an adult with an advanced solid tumor such as melanoma, head and neck, liver or kidney cancer. This CDR3 reads CSVRYDSYEQYF. In nucleotides, the CDR3 is TGCAGCGTTCGGTATGACTCCTACGAGCAGTACTTC.